The 7 T cell receptor beta chains given below trace back to one sample, sequenced in a study of T-cell memory formation after mild COVID-19 (dated by TCRdb to the early 2020s). Receptor libraries were prepared by 5' RACE. The sequencing machine was an Illumina NovaSeq 6000. TCRdb itself trimmed the public reads at Q25 with fastp, ran MiXCR and retained productive beta chains. A single entry per CDR3 protein holds the most common genes and DNA from its merged rows. This sample has under 450,000 distinct CDR3 sequences in its table, and 13% to 15% of those were observed once. Jointly, the top ten make up 20% to 25% of the sample. Source material: PBMCs or a T cell subset sorted from them (not recorded which). The receptor set was obtained from a man aged 18 to 35 who had mild COVID-19 (a few samples of this study predate the infection). The sample titles of this study are shuffled in the database, so cell type and time point are left out; the donor was told from shared clones.

The chain employs TRBV5-1 and TRBJ1-1; possible D gene TRBD1, 5 bases. Germline lookup yields CDR1 SGHRS and CDR2 YFSETQ. The V end lost 4 bases, the J end lost 0 bases, and 19 bases lay between the germline ends. The CDR3 length is 17 residues. The CDR3 loop is CASSRGTERPLNTEAFF. The CDR3 DNA follows: TGCGCCAGCAGCCGCGGGACCGAGCGCCCATTGAACACTGAAGCTTTCTTT.

The rearrangement joins TRBV5-1 to TRBJ2-5; either TRBD1 or TRBD2 may fit D (5 bases each). Looked up from germline, CDR1 is SGHRS and CDR2 is YFSETQ. The V end was cut by 3 bases, the J end by 4 bases, with 13 bases between. The CDR3 is 14 residues long. CDR3 in amino acids: CASSWGPQLETQYF. CDR3 bases: TGCGCCAGCAGCTGGGGACCTCAATTAGAGACCCAGTACTTC. Together with reference TRBV5-1 and TRBJ2-5, the CDR3 gives the full variable domain: KAGVTQTPRYLIKTRGQQVTLSCSPISGHRSVSWYQQTPGQGLQFLFEYFSETQRNKGNFPGRFSGRQFSNSRSEMNVSTLELGDSALYLCASSWGPQLETQYFGPGTRLLVL.

This clonotype has ten or more counts. The chain has TRBV7-3 and TRBJ2-7, with 10 bases identical to TRBD2. This CDR3 is built from 17 residues. Germline values: CDR1 SGHTA, CDR2 FQGTGA. V lost 5 bases, J lost 5 bases, and 15 bases stayed unmatched. The CDR3 DNA reads TGTGCCAGCAGCCCCATCCCCCGCACTAGCGGGGAAAACGAGCAGTACTTC. Its translation: CASSPIPRTSGENEQYF.

There are a few counts of this clonotype. V usage is TRBV5-1 and J usage is TRBJ2-2; 10 positions agree with TRBD2. V dropped 4 bases and J dropped 3; count of bases not matched to a gene: 3. The CDR3 has 15 residues. The germline CDR1 and CDR2 sequences are SGHRS and YFSETQ. The CDR3 nucleotides read TGCGCCAGCAGCCACGGACTAGCGGACACCGGGGAGCTGTTTTTT. As protein: CASSHGLADTGELFF.

This clonotype occurred a few times. V and J are TRBV4-1 and TRBJ1-2, with D hard to call. V was shortened by 3 bases and J by 5 bases, with 19 bases between the two germline ends. The CDR3 has 16 residues. CDR1 is MGHRA, CDR2 YSYEKL, per germline. The CDR3 nucleotides are TGCGCCAGCAGCCATGAGCCCGGAACCTACGTGTATGGCTACACCTTC. It encodes CASSHEPGTYVYGYTF.

V is TRBV10-3 and J is TRBJ1-2, with 7 bases fitting TRBD1. CDR1 ENHRY and CDR2 SYGVKD come from the germline V gene. The trim removed 4 bases at V and 4 bases at J, leaving 0 bases unmatched. This CDR3 contains 12 residues. CDR3 coding DNA: TGTGCCATCAGTGGGGACAGCTATGGCTACACCTTC. This sequence encodes CAISGDSYGYTF.

As concerns this clonotype: This may arise from a read error, as a much more abundant clone is one base away. The genes are TRBV27 and TRBJ2-7; no clear D. The V end was cut by 2 bases, the J end by 3 bases, with 5 bases between. Germline CDR1 and CDR2: MNHEY and SMNVEV (reference sequence). The CDR3 is made up of 12 amino acids. CDR3 sequence (DNA): TGTGCCAGCAGTTTACCGGACTACGAGCAGTACGTC. Protein sequence: CASSLPDYEQYV.